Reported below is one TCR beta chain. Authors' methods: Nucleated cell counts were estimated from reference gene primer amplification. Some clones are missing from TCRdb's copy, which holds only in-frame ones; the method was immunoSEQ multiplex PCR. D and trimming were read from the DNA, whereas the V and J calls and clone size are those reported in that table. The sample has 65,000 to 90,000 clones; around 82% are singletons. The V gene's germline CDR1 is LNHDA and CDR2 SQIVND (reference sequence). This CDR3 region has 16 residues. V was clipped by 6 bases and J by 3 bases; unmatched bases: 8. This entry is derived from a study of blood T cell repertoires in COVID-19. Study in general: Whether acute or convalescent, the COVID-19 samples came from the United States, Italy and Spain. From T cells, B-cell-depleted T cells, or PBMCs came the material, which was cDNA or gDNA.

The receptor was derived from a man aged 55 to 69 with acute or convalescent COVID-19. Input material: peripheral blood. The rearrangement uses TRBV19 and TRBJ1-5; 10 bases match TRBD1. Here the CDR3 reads CASRGQGLLSNQPQHF. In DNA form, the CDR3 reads TGTGCCAGTAGGGGACAGGGGTTGTTATCCAATCAGCCCCAGCATTTT. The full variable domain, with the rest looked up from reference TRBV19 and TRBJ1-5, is DGGITQSPKYLFRKEGQNVTLSCEQNLNHDAMYWYRQDPGQGLRLIYYSQIVNDFQKGDIAEGYSVSREKKESFPLTVTSAQKNPTAFYLCASRGQGLLSNQPQHFGDGTRLSIL.